Each of the 12 T cell receptor beta chains below was sequenced from the same sample in a study of CD8+ T cells in alopecia areata. Reverse transcription of extracted RNA yielded cDNA, which provided the sequencing template. The data were produced by immunoSEQ multiplex PCR, yet TCRdb's version contains in-frame clones alone and is incomplete. The repertoire holds some 130,000 clones, roughly 61% seen once, with under 6.5% in the top ten. The sample here was CD4+ T cells sorted from blood, taken at week 0. These receptors all stem from a human donor with alopecia areata.

Details on this clone: Other DNA sequences in this specimen translate into the identical CDR3. This chain connects TRBV30 to TRBJ1-5, with D maybe TRBD1 (5 bases). The CDR3 totals 13 residues. The germline gives CDR1 GTSNPN, CDR2 SVGIG (reference sequence). Trimming left V 1 base short and J 1 base short, with 5 bases between. The CDR3 nucleotides read TGTGCCTGGAGTGGACAGAGCAATCAGCCCCAGCATTTT. Amino acids: CAWSGQSNQPQHF. Filled out from reference TRBV30 and TRBJ1-5, the complete variable domain reads SQTIHQWPATLVQPVGSPLSLECTVEGTSNPNLYWYRQAAGRGLQLLFYSVGIGQISSEVPQNLSASRPQDRQFILSSKKLLLSDSGFYLCAWSGQSNQPQHFGDGTRLSIL.

A few counts support this clone. The rearrangement joins TRBV5-1 to TRBJ2-3, with D possibly matching TRBD2 (5 bases). Trimming left V 10 bases short and J 0 bases short, with 12 bases between. The CDR3 is made up of 13 amino acids. Germline CDR1 is SGHRS and CDR2 is YFSETQ. The CDR3 DNA follows: TGCGCCGGGTCGAGCGGTAGCACAGATACGCAGTATTTT. It codes for CAGSSGSTDTQYF.

This chain links TRBV7-9 with TRBJ1-1; TRBD1 is a possible D gene (6 bases). Germline loops: CDR1 SEHNR, CDR2 FQNEAQ (reference sequence). The CDR3 consists of 12 residues. The V and J ends lost 0 bases and 13 bases respectively, with 12 bases between them. CDR3 coding DNA: TGTGCCAGCAGCTTAGCCACAGAGGGGGGTTTCTTT. Amino acid sequence: CASSLATEGGFF.

J is TRBJ1-1 and V is TRBV19; no definite D call. This CDR3 is built from 14 residues. In germline, CDR1 is LNHDA, CDR2 SQIVND (reference sequence). V shed 2 bases and J shed 1 base, with 8 bases lying between them. CDR3 region: CASSIMGSNTEAFF. The DNA for the CDR3 is TGTGCCAGTAGTATAATGGGCTCGAACACTGAAGCTTTCTTT.

This chain joins TRBV11-1 and TRBJ1-2; D gene ambiguous. In germline, CDR1 is SGHAT, CDR2 FQDESV (reference sequence). V was pared by 5 bases and J by 3 bases, with 13 bases between. The CDR3 is made up of 14 amino acids. CDR3 DNA: TGTGCCAGCAGCCCCCGGGGTCAGGACTATGGCTACACCTTC. Its protein product is CASSPRGQDYGYTF.

V gene TRBV29-1 combines with J gene TRBJ2-5; TRBD2 aligns across 7 bases. V shed 4 bases, J shed 1 base, and the junction held 6 bases outside the gene matches. Germline CDR1 is SQVTM and CDR2 is ANQGSEA. The CDR3 is made up of 14 amino acids. The DNA of the CDR3 is TGCAGCGTTGCTCCCGGGGGGATCCAAGAGACCCAGTACTTC. Translated: CSVAPGGIQETQYF.

The chain has TRBV7-2 and TRBJ2-5; D perhaps matches TRBD1 (5 bases). CDR3 length: 14 residues. Trimming removed 1 base at V and 3 bases at J, with 9 bases between. The germline V gene encodes CDR1 SGHTA and CDR2 FQGNSA. DNA for the CDR3: TGTGCCAGCAGCTTAGGGGGCCCCGAAGAGACCCAGTACTTC. Amino acids: CASSLGGPEETQYF.

Here the CDR3 DNA reads TGTGCCAGCAGTTTTAAAGGGAATGAGCAGTTCTTC. Its translation is CASSFKGNEQFF. The rearrangement uses TRBV27 and TRBJ2-1; D not resolved. The germline CDR1 and CDR2 sequences are MNHEY and SMNVEV (reference sequence). The CDR3 loop spans 12 amino acids. V dropped 3 bases and J dropped 7 bases, with 7 bases sitting between them.

In this sample, this clone turned up a few times. The same CDR3 also results from other DNA sequences found in this sample. This chain's CDR3 is CASSPQGRRTEAFF. CDR3 in DNA: TGTGCCAGCAGCCCACAAGGTCGAAGGACTGAAGCTTTCTTT. The rearrangement links TRBV7-2 to TRBJ1-1, with no clear D. The CDR3 is 14 residues long. Germline loops: CDR1 SGHTA, CDR2 FQGNSA. The V gene lost 5 bases and the J gene lost 5 bases, with 15 bases spanning the gap. Filled out from reference TRBV7-2 and TRBJ1-1, the complete variable domain reads GAGVSQSPSNKVTEKGKDVELRCDPISGHTALYWYRQSLGQGLEFLIYFQGNSAPDKSGLPSDRFSAERTGGSVSTLTIQRTQQEDSAVYLCASSPQGRRTEAFFGQGTRLTVV.

The gene calls are TRBV15 and TRBJ1-5, with D maybe TRBD1 (5 bases). Germline V gene lookup returns CDR1 LNHNV and CDR2 YYDKDF (reference sequence). The ends were cut back, 8 bases at V and 3 bases at J, with 11 bases in the middle. The CDR3 consists of 13 residues. The CDR3 here is CATSDSLNQPQHF. CDR3 coding DNA: TGTGCCACCTCCGACAGCCTCAATCAGCCCCAGCATTTT.

The chain combines TRBV7-9 with TRBJ2-5, with D tentatively TRBD1 or TRBD2 (5 bases each). The CDR3 runs to 14 residues. Germline CDR1 SEHNR, CDR2 FQNEAQ (reference sequence). The V end was cut by 5 bases, the J end by 5 bases, with 15 bases between. Written as DNA, the CDR3 is TGTGCCAGCAGCCCCCCGGGGACCCATGAGACCCAGTACTTC. Translated: CASSPPGTHETQYF.

This clone was picked up a small number of times. The chain has TRBV29-1 and TRBJ2-7; D is undetermined. The germline gives CDR1 SQVTM, CDR2 ANQGSEA. The V and J ends lost 0 bases and 4 bases respectively, with 1 base between them. There are 10 residues in the CDR3. CDR3 protein: CSVEDYEQYF. As DNA, the CDR3 is TGCAGCGTTGAAGATTACGAGCAGTACTTC.